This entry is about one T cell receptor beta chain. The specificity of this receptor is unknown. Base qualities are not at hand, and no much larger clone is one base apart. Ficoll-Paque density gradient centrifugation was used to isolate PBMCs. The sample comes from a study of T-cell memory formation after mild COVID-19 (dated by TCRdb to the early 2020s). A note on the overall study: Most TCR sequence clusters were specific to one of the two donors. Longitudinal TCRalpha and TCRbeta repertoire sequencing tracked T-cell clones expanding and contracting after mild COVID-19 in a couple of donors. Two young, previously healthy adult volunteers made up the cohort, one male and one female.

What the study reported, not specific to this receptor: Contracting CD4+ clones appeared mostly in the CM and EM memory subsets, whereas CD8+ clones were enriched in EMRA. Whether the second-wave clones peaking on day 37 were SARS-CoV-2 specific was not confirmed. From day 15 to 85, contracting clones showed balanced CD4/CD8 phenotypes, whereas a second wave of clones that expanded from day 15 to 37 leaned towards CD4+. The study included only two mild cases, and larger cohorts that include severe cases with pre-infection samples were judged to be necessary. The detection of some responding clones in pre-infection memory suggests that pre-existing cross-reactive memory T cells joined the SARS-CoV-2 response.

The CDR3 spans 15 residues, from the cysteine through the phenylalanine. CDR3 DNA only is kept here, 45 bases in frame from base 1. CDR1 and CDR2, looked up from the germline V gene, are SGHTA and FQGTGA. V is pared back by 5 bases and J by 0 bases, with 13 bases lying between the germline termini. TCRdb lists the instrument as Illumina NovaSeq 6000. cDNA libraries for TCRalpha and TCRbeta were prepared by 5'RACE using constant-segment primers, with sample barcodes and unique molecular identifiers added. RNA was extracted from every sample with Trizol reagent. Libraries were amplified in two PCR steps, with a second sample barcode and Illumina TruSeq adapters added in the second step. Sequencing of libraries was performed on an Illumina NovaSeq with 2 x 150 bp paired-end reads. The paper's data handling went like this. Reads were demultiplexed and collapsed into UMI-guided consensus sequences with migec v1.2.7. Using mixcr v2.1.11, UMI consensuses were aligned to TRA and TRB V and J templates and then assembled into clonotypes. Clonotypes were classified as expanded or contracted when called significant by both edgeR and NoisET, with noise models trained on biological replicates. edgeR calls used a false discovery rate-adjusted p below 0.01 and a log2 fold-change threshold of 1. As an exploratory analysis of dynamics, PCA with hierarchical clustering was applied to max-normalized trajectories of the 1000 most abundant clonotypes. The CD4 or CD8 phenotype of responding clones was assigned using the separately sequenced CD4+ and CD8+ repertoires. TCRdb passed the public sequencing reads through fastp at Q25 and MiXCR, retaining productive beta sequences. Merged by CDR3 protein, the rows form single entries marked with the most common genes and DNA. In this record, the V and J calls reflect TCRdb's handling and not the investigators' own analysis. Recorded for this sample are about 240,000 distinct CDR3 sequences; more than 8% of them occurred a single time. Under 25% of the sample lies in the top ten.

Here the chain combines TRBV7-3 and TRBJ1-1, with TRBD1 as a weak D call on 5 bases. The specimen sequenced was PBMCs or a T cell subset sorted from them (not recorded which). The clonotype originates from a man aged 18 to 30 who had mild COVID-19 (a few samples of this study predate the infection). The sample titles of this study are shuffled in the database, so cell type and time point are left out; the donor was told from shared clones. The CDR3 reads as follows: CASSLDIPMNTEAFF. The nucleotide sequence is TGTGCCAGCAGCCTGGACATACCTATGAACACTGAAGCTTTCTTT.